This T cell receptor beta chain was sequenced for a study of T cell responses to AZD1222 COVID-19 vaccine. TCRdb keeps only in-frame clones here, not all; method: immunoSEQ multiplex PCR. The sample holds 80,000 or so clones, approximately 90% seen once. Sample: peripheral blood, taken on day 0 of AZD1222 vaccination. The clonotype originates from an adult in good health.

The CDR3 loop reads CASSIGRTGGFISNQPQHF. In DNA, the CDR3 is TGTGCCAGTAGTATAGGACGGACAGGGGGCTTCATTAGCAATCAGCCCCAGCATTTT. The genes are TRBV19 and TRBJ1-5; 11 positions match TRBD1. CDR1 and CDR2 (germline): LNHDA, SQIVND (reference sequence). Trimming removed 1 base from V and 0 bases from J; junction bases left unmatched: 8. The CDR3 totals 19 residues.